This is a list of T cell receptor beta chains from one sample in a study of cytomegalovirus exposure and HLA in healthy donors. Using immunoSEQ multiplex PCR, the repertoire was profiled, and TCRdb retains in-frame clones only, with some absent. The repertoire includes tens of thousands of clones, 90% of them detected once, and approximately 2.5% sits in the top ten. What was sequenced was PBMCs. Receptors originate from a woman aged 18-29 years in good health and CMV-seronegative. Each CDR3 is given without its conserved first and last residue. The size field is filled for only some rows; it gives once, few, many or a size class.

>-|TRBJ2-1|TRBV7-2
ASRPAGTYNEQF
>-|TRBJ1-1|TRBV7-2
ASSLTTGQVSEAF
>-|TRBJ2-1|TRBV4-2
ASSQKGLADYNEQF
>once|TRBJ2-5|TRBV5-4
ASSTPRKGEETQY
>-|TRBJ2-3|TRBV19
ASSIVGTSGLDTQY
>-|TRBJ1-3|TRBV6-5
ASSYRQPSGNTIY
>-|-|TRBV27
ASSSQSLWGSYEQY
>-|TRBJ2-3|TRBV28
ASSLWGGRGTDTQY
>once|TRBJ1-6|TRBV7-8
ATRGSSYNSPLH
>-|TRBJ2-1|TRBV5-1
ASSWDLLAASYNEQF
>-|TRBJ2-4|TRBV28
ASTPGGAKNIQY
>-|TRBJ2-7|TRBV27
ASSLHGGEQY
>-|TRBJ2-7|TRBV5-4
ASRTSGRTYEQY
>-|TRBJ2-7|TRBV6-4
ASSEQGGSSYEQY
>-|TRBJ1-4|TRBV6-5
ASSRDREKLF
>few|TRBJ2-7|TRBV7-9
ASTLGGLAGEQY
>-|TRBJ1-1|TRBV28
ASSSRDRASAF